A single sample gave rise to the 32 T cell receptor beta chains below, sequenced in a study of cytotoxic CD8 clonotypes in ibrutinib-treated CLL. Using immunoSEQ multiplex PCR, the repertoire was profiled, and TCRdb retains in-frame clones only, with some absent. The sample includes approximately 32,000 clones, roughly three quarters seen only once; the top ten take roughly 25%. This material consisted of PBMCs, taken before ibrutinib treatment. Source of these receptors: a human donor with chronic lymphocytic leukemia.

The chain has TRBV7-6 and TRBJ2-7, with TRBD2 matching over 9 bases. CDR1 SGHVS and CDR2 FNYEAQ come from the germline V gene. The V gene end was trimmed by 2 bases and the J gene end by 0 bases; junction bases not matched to a gene: 11. This CDR3 is 18 amino acids long. The CDR3 protein is CASSLMPPIAGVSYEQYF. Written as DNA, the CDR3 is TGTGCCAGCAGCTTAATGCCCCCCATAGCGGGAGTCTCCTACGAGCAGTACTTC.

The rearrangement uses TRBV7-3 and TRBJ2-7; a possible D gene is TRBD1 (6 bases). Germline V gene sequence: CDR1 SGHTA, CDR2 FQGTGA. V shed 1 base and J shed 5 bases, with 15 bases lying between them. The CDR3 has 15 residues. Here the CDR3 reads CASSLRGQGDNEQYF. The CDR3 region has the DNA TGTGCCAGCAGCTTAAGGGGGCAGGGAGACAACGAGCAGTACTTC.

This clone showed up just once. The rearrangement uses TRBV15 and TRBJ2-5; D may match TRBD1 or TRBD2 (6 bases each). The CDR3 loop spans 15 amino acids. The germline gives CDR1 LNHNV, CDR2 YYDKDF (reference sequence). Trimming left V 0 bases short and J 5 bases short, with 13 bases between. CDR3 region: CATSRDKGGQETQYF. In nucleotides, the CDR3 is TGTGCCACCAGCAGAGATAAGGGGGGCCAGGAGACCCAGTACTTC. The full variable domain, in which reference TRBV15 and TRBJ2-5 provide the parts outside the CDR3, is DAMVIQNPRYQVTQFGKPVTLSCSQTLNHNVMYWYQQKSSQAPKLLFHYYDKDFNNEADTPDNFQSRRPNTSFCFLDIRSPGLGDTAMYLCATSRDKGGQETQYFGPGTRLLVL.

V usage is TRBV30 and J usage is TRBJ1-2, with no clear D. The germline V and J ends were trimmed by 5 bases and 8 bases, with 18 bases remaining between them. CDR3 length equals 13 residues. The germline V gene has CDR1 GTSNPN and CDR2 SVGIG (reference sequence). CDR3 nucleotide sequence: TGTGCCTGGGACCCGGGTGTTTTTGTCGGCTACACCTTC. Translated: CAWDPGVFVGYTF.

The rearrangement links TRBV7-3 to TRBJ2-1, with D perhaps being TRBD1 or TRBD2 (5 bases each). Germline values: CDR1 SGHTA, CDR2 FQGTGA. The CDR3 is made up of 15 amino acids. The germline V and J ends were trimmed by 1 base and 2 bases, with 9 bases remaining between them. In DNA, the CDR3 is TGTGCCAGCAGCTTAAGTGGGGACCCCTACAATGAGCAGTTCTTC. Encoded protein: CASSLSGDPYNEQFF.

The rearrangement uses TRBV28 and TRBJ2-7; 13 bases map to TRBD2. Trimming took 6 bases from V and 5 from J; bases not matched to a gene: 10. The germline V gene has CDR1 MDHEN and CDR2 SYDVKM. CDR3 size: 16 residues. The CDR3 region has the DNA TGTGCCAGCAGCTCCGGGACTAGCGGGGTGGTGGACGAGCAGTACTTC. It is translated as CASSSGTSGVVDEQYF.

This clone appeared a single time. The chain employs TRBV7-2 and TRBJ2-3; D is perhaps TRBD1 (6 bases). Germline CDR1 reads SGHTA; CDR2 reads FQGNSA. The V and J ends lost 5 bases and 9 bases respectively, with 15 bases between them. This CDR3 has 13 residues. CDR3 nucleotides: TGTGCCAGCAGCCAACATATTAGGGGGACGCAGTATTTT. Encoded protein: CASSQHIRGTQYF.

The chain recombines TRBV11-2 with TRBJ2-7; D unclear. Trimming took 5 bases from V and 0 from J, leaving 17 bases between them. The germline CDR1 and CDR2 sequences are SGHAT and FQNNGV. The CDR3 has 16 residues. The CDR3 DNA follows: TGTGCCAGCAGCCCTTGGGCGGTCGGGCGCTCCTACGAGCAGTACTTC. Its translation is CASSPWAVGRSYEQYF. The full variable domain, rest sourced from reference TRBV11-2 and TRBJ2-7, is EAGVAQSPRYKIIEKRQSVAFWCNPISGHATLYWYQQILGQGPKLLIQFQNNGVVDDSQLPKDRFSAERLKGVDSTLKIQPAKLEDSAVYLCASSPWAVGRSYEQYFGPGTRLTVT.

This chain joins TRBV7-9 and TRBJ2-6, with D possibly matching TRBD2 (5 bases). The ends were cut back, 0 bases at V and 0 bases at J, with 6 bases in the middle. Germline CDR1 reads SEHNR; CDR2 reads FQNEAQ (reference sequence). The CDR3 has 16 amino acids. CDR3 in amino acids: CASSLAGISGANVLTF. CDR3 nucleotides: TGTGCCAGCAGCTTAGCCGGGATCTCTGGGGCCAACGTCCTGACTTTC.

The chain combines TRBV11-2 with TRBJ2-7, with D hard to call. Trimming pared 2 bases from V and 6 bases from J, leaving 8 bases between. CDR1 and CDR2 from the germline V gene are SGHAT and FQNNGV. The CDR3 runs 12 residues. The CDR3 DNA reads TGTGCCAGCAGCTTAATTGAGGCCGAGCAGTACTTC. Its protein is CASSLIEAEQYF.

CDR3 nucleotides: TGTGCCAGCAGTTCCGGCTTGCTGGGTGGAAAACTGTTTTTT. This translates into CASSSGLLGGKLFF. V gene TRBV6-5 combines with J gene TRBJ1-4; D remains unclear. The CDR3 totals 14 residues. Germline V CDR1 and CDR2: MNHEY, SVGAGI. V lost 4 bases and J 10 bases, leaving 16 bases between the germline ends.

This clone showed up just a few times. The rearrangement uses TRBV6-1 and TRBJ2-7; TRBD2 matches 7 bases. CDR1 and CDR2 from the germline V gene are MNHNS and SASEGT. This CDR3 contains 15 residues. With V trimmed by 5 bases and J by 2 bases, 9 bases remained unmatched. As DNA, the CDR3 is TGTGCCAGCAGTCCCCGGGGAGGGGCGGCCTACGAGCAGTACTTC. Translating it yields CASSPRGGAAYEQYF.

The chain has TRBV4-3 and TRBJ2-7; D might be TRBD1 or TRBD2, each matching 5 bases. V was shortened by 4 bases and J by 3 bases, with 25 bases between the two germline ends. The CDR3 consists of 18 residues. Per the germline V gene, CDR1 is LGHNA and CDR2 is YSLEER. Written as DNA, the CDR3 is TGCGCCAGCAGCCCAAAGGAACCTCGGACCGCTGGGGGCTACGAGCAGTACTTC. This sequence encodes CASSPKEPRTAGGYEQYF.

The chain is built from TRBV5-6 and TRBJ2-2; TRBD2 matches at 13 bases. The CDR3 length is 19 residues. In germline, CDR1 is SGHDT, CDR2 YYEEEE. V lost 4 bases to trimming and J lost 6 bases; unmatched junction nucleotides: 15. CDR3 sequence: CASSGTSGRAYVFAGELFF. The CDR3, as DNA: TGTGCCAGCAGCGGAACTAGCGGGAGGGCCTACGTCTTCGCCGGGGAGCTGTTTTTT.

The chain uses TRBV6-5 and TRBJ2-5; the D gene is possibly TRBD2 (6 bases). CDR3 length equals 15 residues. In germline, CDR1 is MNHEY, CDR2 SVGAGI. Trimming cost V 6 bases and J 4 bases, with 18 bases left between them. The CDR3 is CASRSDGGWIETQYF. DNA of the CDR3: TGTGCCAGCAGGTCGGATGGAGGGTGGATAGAGACCCAGTACTTC.

The chain has TRBV18 and TRBJ2-1; 8 nucleotides align to TRBD2. Germline CDR1 reads KGHSH; CDR2 reads LQKENI. V was clipped by 5 bases and J by 2 bases; unmatched bases: 5. There are 15 residues in the CDR3. The CDR3 loop reads CASSASGGAYNEQFF. The CDR3 DNA reads as TGTGCCAGCTCAGCCAGCGGGGGAGCCTACAATGAGCAGTTCTTC.

In this sample, this clone turned up a few times. J is TRBJ2-7 and V is TRBV21-1. TRBV21-1 is a documented pseudogene. This CDR3 has 12 amino acids. In DNA, the CDR3 is TGTGCCAGCAGGAGGGGGAGGTACGAGCAGTACTTC. This translates into CASRRGRYEQYF.

This rearrangement joins TRBV30 to TRBJ1-5; tentatively, D is TRBD1 (6 bases). With 1 base removed from V and 6 bases from J, the gap between germline ends came to 7 bases. Germline loops: CDR1 GTSNPN, CDR2 SVGIG (reference sequence). The length of the CDR3 is 12 residues. In DNA form, the CDR3 reads TGTGCCTGGAGTGCCAGGGGTCAGCCCCAGCATTTT. It specifies CAWSARGQPQHF.

The genes are TRBV13 and TRBJ2-7; 8 nucleotides line up with TRBD1. V dropped 4 bases and J dropped 1; count of bases not matched to a gene: 9. Looked up from germline, CDR1 is PRHDT and CDR2 is FYEKMQ (reference sequence). The CDR3 has 16 amino acids. CDR3 coding DNA: TGTGCCAGCAGCTCCCACGGACAGGGATCGTCCTACGAGCAGTACTTC. Protein: CASSSHGQGSSYEQYF.

This clone was seen only once. Additional DNA sequences in this sample encode the identical CDR3. V gene TRBV7-2 combines with J gene TRBJ2-5; D gene ambiguous. V was cut by 5 bases and J by 2 bases, with 6 bases left in between. The CDR3 is made up of 12 amino acids. The germline V gene has CDR1 SGHTA and CDR2 FQGNSA. The CDR3 bases are TGTGCCAGCAGCCTTACACAAGAGACCCAGTACTTC. Amino acid sequence: CASSLTQETQYF. The full variable domain, with the rest looked up from reference TRBV7-2 and TRBJ2-5, is GAGVSQSPSNKVTEKGKDVELRCDPISGHTALYWYRQSLGQGLEFLIYFQGNSAPDKSGLPSDRFSAERTGGSVSTLTIQRTQQEDSAVYLCASSLTQETQYFGPGTRLLVL.

J is TRBJ2-5 and V is TRBV5-1; 7 nucleotides align to TRBD1. Germline V lookup: CDR1 SGHRS, CDR2 YFSETQ. The CDR3 extends over 17 amino acids. J lost 3 bases, V lost 4 bases, and 15 bases had no gene match. The chain's CDR3 is CASSVTVAGGVEETQYF. CDR3 DNA sequence: TGCGCCAGCAGCGTAACGGTGGCAGGGGGTGTAGAAGAGACCCAGTACTTC.

The genes are TRBV28 and TRBJ2-1, with 10 bases identical to TRBD2. Germline CDR1 and CDR2: MDHEN and SYDVKM. The J segment lost 0 bases and the V segment lost 5 bases, leaving 4 bases of the junction unmatched. The length of the CDR3 is 16 residues. The CDR3 is CASSQTSGYSYNEQFF. Written as DNA, the CDR3 is TGTGCCAGCAGTCAGACTAGCGGGTACTCCTACAATGAGCAGTTCTTC.

This clone was recorded once. The rearrangement joins TRBV18 to TRBJ2-5, with D tentatively TRBD2 (6 bases). The germline CDR1 and CDR2 sequences are KGHSH and LQKENI. V shed 5 bases and J shed 0 bases, with 16 bases lying between them. This CDR3 has 16 amino acids. The CDR3: CASSIAGTWDQETQYF. CDR3 bases: TGTGCCAGCTCAATAGCCGGGACTTGGGACCAAGAGACCCAGTACTTC. Full variable domain (missing parts from reference TRBV18 and TRBJ2-5): NAGVMQNPRHLVRRRGQEARLRCSPMKGHSHVYWYRQLPEEGLKFMVYLQKENIIDESGMPKERFSAEFPKEGPSILRIQQVVRGDSAAYFCASSIAGTWDQETQYFGPGTRLLVL.

V is TRBV4-1 and J is TRBJ2-3; D perhaps matches TRBD1 (6 bases). CDR1 and CDR2 from the germline V gene are MGHRA and YSYEKL. The CDR3 is 17 residues long. V dropped 3 bases and J dropped 4 bases, with 20 bases sitting between them. In DNA form, the CDR3 reads TGCGCCAGCAGCCATCAAACCGGGACATCCGGGGCAGATACGCAGTATTTT. Translating gives CASSHQTGTSGADTQYF.

This chain links TRBV5-1 with TRBJ2-7, with 8 bases that match TRBD2. Trimming took 1 base from V and 7 from J; bases not matched to a gene: 16. CDR1 is SGHRS, CDR2 YFSETQ, per germline. CDR3 size: 17 residues. Here the CDR3 DNA reads TGCGCCAGCAGCTTGCCTCAAGACCGAGCGGGGGAGAGGGAGCAGTACTTC. Translation: CASSLPQDRAGEREQYF.

The rearrangement joins TRBV6-5 to TRBJ2-7, with D possibly being TRBD1 (6 bases). The germline V and J ends were trimmed by 6 bases and 3 bases, with 15 bases remaining between them. The germline gives CDR1 MNHEY, CDR2 SVGAGI. CDR3 length: 14 residues. In nucleotides, the CDR3 is TGTGCCAGCAGAAGAGGACAGACGAACTACGAGCAGTACTTC. Translation gives CASRRGQTNYEQYF.

The chain employs TRBV7-2 and TRBJ2-5, with TRBD2 as a possible D gene (6 bases). The germline gives CDR1 SGHTA, CDR2 FQGNSA. V was trimmed by 5 bases and J by 0 bases, leaving 13 bases between them. This CDR3 has 15 amino acids. CDR3 protein: CASSAFGGNQETQYF. As DNA, the CDR3 is TGTGCCAGCAGCGCCTTTGGCGGGAACCAAGAGACCCAGTACTTC. Complete variable domain (other parts from reference TRBV7-2 and TRBJ2-5): GAGVSQSPSNKVTEKGKDVELRCDPISGHTALYWYRQSLGQGLEFLIYFQGNSAPDKSGLPSDRFSAERTGGSVSTLTIQRTQQEDSAVYLCASSAFGGNQETQYFGPGTRLLVL.

The genes are TRBV11-3 and TRBJ1-1; a possible D gene is TRBD1 (6 bases). With 2 bases removed from V and 4 bases from J, the gap between germline ends came to 11 bases. The CDR3 contains 14 residues. Germline V lookup: CDR1 SGHNT, CDR2 YENEEA. CDR3 in amino acids: CASSLIRGSTEAFF. The CDR3 nucleotides are TGTGCCAGCAGCTTAATCAGGGGTTCCACTGAAGCTTTCTTT.

The chain combines TRBV4-1 with TRBJ2-3, with D hard to call. The CDR3 contains 15 residues. V lost 4 bases and J lost 0, with 11 bases in between. Germline V gene lookup returns CDR1 MGHRA and CDR2 YSYEKL. CDR3: CASSLPRDSTDTQYF. Written as DNA, the CDR3 is TGCGCCAGCAGCCTGCCTAGGGATAGCACAGATACGCAGTATTTT.

The chain uses TRBV7-8 and TRBJ1-6, with D hard to call. Germline V CDR1 and CDR2: SGHVS, FQNEAQ. CDR3 size: 17 residues. V lost 2 bases and J 7 bases, leaving 18 bases between the germline ends. CDR3 nucleotides: TGTGCCAGCAGCTTAACTTTGTGGGCTCTGCTAAATTCACCCCTCCACTTT. It translates to CASSLTLWALLNSPLHF.

The V and J genes are TRBV13 and TRBJ2-1, with 8 positions matching TRBD2. The germline gives CDR1 PRHDT, CDR2 FYEKMQ (reference sequence). CDR3 length: 17 amino acids. V lost 5 bases, J lost 3 bases, and 12 bases stayed unmatched. The DNA for the CDR3 is TGTGCCAGCAGCGAGGTTGGAGCGGGGGATCGCTACAATGAGCAGTTCTTC. Protein: CASSEVGAGDRYNEQFF.

V and J are TRBV18 and TRBJ2-1; no clear D. CDR1 and CDR2 (germline): KGHSH, LQKENI. V was clipped by 5 bases and J by 8 bases, with 16 bases between them. CDR3 length: 14 amino acids. CDR3 in amino acids: CASSALEPSYEQFF. The CDR3 DNA sequence: TGTGCCAGCTCAGCCTTAGAGCCTTCTTATGAGCAGTTCTTC.